A selection of T cell receptor beta chains follows, all from one sample in a study of cytomegalovirus exposure and HLA in healthy donors. TCRdb's table, derived via immunoSEQ multiplex PCR, lists solely in-frame clones and lacks some. This sample has more than 90,000 clones, with about 68% found just once. The source material was PBMCs. These receptors were collected from a woman aged 45-60 years in good health and CMV-seropositive. The CDR3 runs from the conserved cysteine through the conserved F or W. D genes are given only for firm matches. A clone size is listed for some rows: how often the clone was seen (once, few, many), or a class if it is expanded.

clone_size,d_call,j_call,v_call,cdr3_aa,cdr3_nt
.,.,TRBJ2-7,TRBV19,CASSIGPGSYEQYF,TGTGCCAGTAGTATAGGACCGGGCTCCTACGAGCAGTACTTC
.,TRBD2,TRBJ2-1,TRBV6-1,CASSRLANEQFF,TGTGCCAGCAGTCGACTAGCCAATGAGCAGTTCTTC
.,TRBD1,TRBJ2-7,TRBV29-1,CSVGIGTGSSYEQYF,TGCAGCGTTGGAATCGGGACAGGGAGCTCCTACGAGCAGTACTTC
.,TRBD1,TRBJ1-2,TRBV6-1,CASSAIAGQGYGYTF,TGTGCCAGCAGCGCAATCGCGGGACAGGGATATGGCTACACCTTC
.,TRBD1,TRBJ1-2,TRBV5-6,CASRIPGGSYTF,TGTGCCAGCAGGATTCCAGGGGGAAGCTACACCTTC
.,.,TRBJ2-3,TRBV20-1,CSAYDTDTQYF,TGCAGTGCCTACGACACAGATACGCAGTATTTT
.,.,TRBJ1-5,TRBV19,CASTGRGPSFSNQPQHF,TGTGCCAGTACGGGCAGAGGGCCATCGTTCAGCAATCAGCCCCAGCATTTT
.,.,TRBJ2-2,TRBV7-6,CASSLDRVSGELFF,TGTGCCAGCAGCTTAGACAGGGTGTCCGGGGAGCTGTTTTTT
.,TRBD1,TRBJ1-1,TRBV6-5,CASSSDRATEAFF,TGTGCCAGCAGCTCCGACAGGGCCACTGAAGCTTTCTTT
few,.,TRBJ1-1,TRBV6-5,CARGPPIAMNTEAFF,TGTGCCAGGGGCCCGCCTATCGCCATGAACACTGAAGCTTTCTTT
.,TRBD2,TRBJ2-5,TRBV5-4,CASSLTLERGGRETQYF,TGTGCCAGCAGCTTAACCCTTGAGCGGGGGGGCAGGGAGACCCAGTACTTC
.,.,TRBJ1-6,TRBV6-5,CASTQTQNSPLHF,TGTGCCAGCACCCAAACTCAAAATTCACCCCTCCACTTT
.,TRBD1,TRBJ1-2,TRBV29-1,CSVGAGGSLSYTF,TGCAGCGTGGGGGCAGGGGGCTCTTTAAGCTACACCTTC
.,.,TRBJ2-3,TRBV29-1,CSVADRAWDTSTDTQYF,TGCAGCGTTGCTGATAGGGCTTGGGACACAAGCACAGATACGCAGTATTTT
.,.,TRBJ2-1,TRBV12-5,CASGKTGAPYNEQFF,TGTGCTAGTGGCAAGACAGGAGCTCCCTACAATGAGCAGTTCTTC
.,TRBD2,TRBJ2-3,TRBV29-1,CSGRLAGQDTQYF,TGCAGCGGCCGACTAGCGGGCCAAGATACGCAGTATTTT
.,.,TRBJ1-3,TRBV15,CATSRTGSSGNTIYF,TGTGCCACCAGCAGAACAGGCTCCTCTGGAAACACCATATATTTT
few,TRBD1,TRBJ2-7,TRBV13,CASSLQFSWDRSYEQYF,TGTGCCAGCAGCTTACAGTTTAGTTGGGACAGGTCCTACGAGCAGTACTTC
few,.,TRBJ2-1,TRBV6-5,CASSYGRGGVEQFF,TGTGCCAGCAGTTACGGCAGGGGTGGCGTTGAGCAGTTCTTC
.,.,TRBJ1-1,TRBV7-8,CASSLGGREQAFF,TGTGCCAGCAGCTTAGGAGGCAGGGAACAAGCTTTCTTT
.,.,TRBJ1-1,TRBV7-8,CASSRPSENSMNTEAFF,TGTGCCAGCAGCAGACCGTCGGAGAATAGCATGAACACTGAAGCTTTCTTT
.,TRBD2,TRBJ2-3,TRBV18,CASSFSSGLAGGGTDTQYF,TGTGCCAGCTCATTCTCTTCGGGACTAGCGGGAGGAGGTACAGATACGCAGTATTTT
.,TRBD2,TRBJ2-2,TRBV10-3,CAISDMTSGGLTGELFF,TGTGCCATCAGTGATATGACTAGCGGGGGACTCACCGGGGAGCTGTTTTTT
.,TRBD1,TRBJ2-7,TRBV19,CASRTGGEDEQYF,TGTGCCAGTAGGACAGGGGGCGAGGACGAGCAGTACTTC
.,.,TRBJ2-7,TRBV11-3,CASSSQTETSEQYF,TGTGCCAGCAGCTCCCAGACTGAAACCTCCGAGCAGTACTTC
.,TRBD2,TRBJ2-1,TRBV19,CASSIWLASGSENEQFF,TGTGCCAGTAGTATTTGGTTGGCTAGCGGGAGCGAGAATGAGCAGTTCTTC
.,.,TRBJ2-7,TRBV5-1,CASSSISGYEQYF,TGCGCCAGCAGTTCGATTAGCGGTTACGAGCAGTACTTC
.,.,TRBJ2-6,TRBV2,CASRDTVAGANVLTF,TGTGCCAGCAGGGATACAGTGGCTGGGGCCAACGTCCTGACTTTC
few,.,TRBJ1-2,TRBV2,CASSGNRGSDGYTF,TGTGCCAGCAGTGGGAATAGGGGATCCGATGGCTACACCTTC
.,.,TRBJ1-4,TRBV4-1,CASSPTGDSNEKLFF,TGCGCCAGCAGCCCAACAGGAGATTCTAATGAAAAACTGTTTTTT
.,TRBD2,TRBJ2-1,TRBV7-7,CASSSARIGLADYNEQFF,TGTGCCAGCAGCTCAGCCAGAATAGGACTAGCGGACTACAATGAGCAGTTCTTC
.,.,TRBJ1-2,TRBV23-1,CASGGEYGYTF,TGCGCCAGCGGGGGGGAGTATGGCTACACCTTC
.,TRBD1,TRBJ1-1,TRBV5-1,CASSLNSPGQVNTEAFF,TGCGCCAGCAGCTTGAATTCCCCGGGACAGGTGAACACTGAAGCTTTCTTT
.,TRBD1,TRBJ2-1,TRBV27,CASSSGQGSYNEQFF,TGTGCCAGCAGTTCTGGACAGGGGTCCTACAATGAGCAGTTCTTC
.,TRBD1,TRBJ2-7,TRBV7-2,CASSKGQGESYEQYF,TGTGCCAGCAGCAAGGGACAGGGCGAGTCCTACGAGCAGTACTTC
few,.,TRBJ1-4,TRBV5-5,CASSLANNEKLFF,TGTGCCAGCAGCTTGGCCAATAATGAAAAACTGTTTTTT
.,TRBD1,TRBJ2-5,TRBV7-6,CASSMDRGETQYF,TGTGCCAGCAGCATGGACAGGGGTGAGACCCAGTACTTC
few,.,TRBJ2-7,TRBV5-1,CASSSNRDEQYF,TGCGCCAGCAGCTCAAACAGGGACGAGCAGTACTTC
.,.,TRBJ2-6,TRBV19,CASSLGANSGANVLTF,TGTGCCAGTAGCTTGGGGGCGAACTCTGGGGCCAACGTCCTGACTTTC
.,.,TRBJ2-5,TRBV14,CASSQDIQGGQETQYF,TGTGCCAGCAGCCAAGATATCCAGGGGGGACAAGAGACCCAGTACTTC
.,.,TRBJ1-5,TRBV5-6,CASSLAGRGNNQPQHF,TGTGCCAGCAGCTTGGCGGGCCGGGGAAATAATCAGCCCCAGCATTTT
.,.,TRBJ1-3,TRBV7-9,CASSLAGGNTIYF,TGTGCCAGCAGCTTGGCAGGGGGAAACACCATATATTTT
.,TRBD1,TRBJ2-5,TRBV27,CASSSGQGETQYF,TGTGCCAGCAGTTCAGGACAGGGAGAGACCCAGTACTTC
.,.,TRBJ2-7,TRBV5-8,CASSLGGDTAYEQYF,TGTGCCAGCAGCTTGGGTGGCGACACGGCCTACGAGCAGTACTTC
.,.,TRBJ2-3,TRBV30,CAWSPQYGQGSTDTQYF,TGTGCCTGGAGTCCACAATATGGTCAGGGTAGCACAGATACGCAGTATTTT
.,.,TRBJ1-6,TRBV9,CASSVQGTNSPLHF,TGTGCCAGCAGCGTCCAGGGGACCAATTCACCCCTCCACTTT
once,.,TRBJ1-4,TRBV19,CASSLPQGIREKLFF,TGTGCCAGTAGTCTTCCACAGGGTATTAGGGAAAAACTGTTTTTT
.,.,TRBJ2-1,TRBV10-3,CAISEVEGTRDEQFF,TGTGCCATCAGTGAGGTAGAGGGTACTAGGGATGAGCAGTTCTTC
.,.,TRBJ1-5,TRBV19,CASSIVRDQPQHF,TGTGCCAGTAGTATAGTGAGGGATCAGCCCCAGCATTTT
.,.,TRBJ1-1,TRBV28,CASSFPQTQMNTEAFF,TGTGCCAGCAGTTTTCCACAGACCCAAATGAACACTGAAGCTTTCTTT
.,.,TRBJ2-7,TRBV30,CAWSPSGYPPYEQYF,TGTGCCTGGAGTCCCTCAGGGTACCCCCCCTACGAGCAGTACTTC
few,TRBD1,TRBJ2-5,TRBV7-8,CASSPTGGGKTQYF,TGTGCCAGCAGCCCCACAGGGGGAGGAAAGACCCAGTACTTC
few,TRBD2,TRBJ2-1,TRBV7-2,CASSRTSDTYNEQFF,TGTGCCAGCAGCCGGACTAGCGACACCTACAATGAGCAGTTCTTC
.,.,TRBJ2-5,TRBV7-2,CASSQQVAIGETQYF,TGTGCCAGCAGCCAACAAGTAGCTATTGGGGAGACCCAGTACTTC